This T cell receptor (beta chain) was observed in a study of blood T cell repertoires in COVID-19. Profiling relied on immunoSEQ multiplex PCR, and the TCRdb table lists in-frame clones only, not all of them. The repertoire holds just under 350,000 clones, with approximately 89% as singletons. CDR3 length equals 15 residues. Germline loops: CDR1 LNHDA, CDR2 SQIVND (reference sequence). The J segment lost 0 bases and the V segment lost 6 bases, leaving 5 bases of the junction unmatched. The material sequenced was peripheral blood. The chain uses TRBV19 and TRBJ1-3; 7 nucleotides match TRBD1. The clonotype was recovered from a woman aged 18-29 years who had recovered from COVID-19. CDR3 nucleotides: TGTGCCAGTAGCACTACAGGGGTCTCTGGAAACACCATATATTTT. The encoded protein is CASSTTGVSGNTIYF.